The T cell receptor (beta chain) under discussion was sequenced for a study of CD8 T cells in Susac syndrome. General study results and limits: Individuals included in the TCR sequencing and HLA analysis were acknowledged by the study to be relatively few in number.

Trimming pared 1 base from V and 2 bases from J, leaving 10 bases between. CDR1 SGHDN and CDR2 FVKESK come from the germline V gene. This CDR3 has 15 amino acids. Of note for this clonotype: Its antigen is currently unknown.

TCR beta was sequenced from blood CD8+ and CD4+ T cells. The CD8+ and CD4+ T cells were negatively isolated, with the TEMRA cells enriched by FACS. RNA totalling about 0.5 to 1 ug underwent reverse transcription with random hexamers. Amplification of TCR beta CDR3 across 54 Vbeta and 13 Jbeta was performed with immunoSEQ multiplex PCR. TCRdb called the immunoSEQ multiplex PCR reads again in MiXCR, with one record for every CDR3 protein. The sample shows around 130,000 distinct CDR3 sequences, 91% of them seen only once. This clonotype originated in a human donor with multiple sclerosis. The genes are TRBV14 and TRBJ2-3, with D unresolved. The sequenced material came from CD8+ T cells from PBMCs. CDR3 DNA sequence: TGTGCCAGCAGCCAAGGAGGCAGCTTCACAGATACGCAGTATTTT. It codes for CASSQGGSFTDTQYF.